The 14 T cell receptor beta chains in this list originate from one sample, sequenced in a study of monozygotic twins with cystic fibrosis. Data came from immunoSEQ multiplex PCR; TCRdb stores just in-frame clones and leaves some out. Of over 30,000 clones in the sample, about nine tenths are singletons; the top ten hold 0.15% to 0.2%. Material: blood. The receptor source for this set is a boy aged 2 to 10 with cystic fibrosis.

The chain is built from TRBV11-2 and TRBJ1-1, with D perhaps TRBD1 (5 bases). Looked up from germline, CDR1 is SGHAT and CDR2 is FQNNGV. Trimming removed 3 bases from V and 4 bases from J, with 6 bases in between. CDR3 length equals 12 residues. The CDR3 coding sequence is TGTGCCAGCAGCTTGGGGGTCACTGAAGCTTTCTTT. Translation: CASSLGVTEAFF. Full variable domain (rest looked up from reference TRBV11-2 and TRBJ1-1): EAGVAQSPRYKIIEKRQSVAFWCNPISGHATLYWYQQILGQGPKLLIQFQNNGVVDDSQLPKDRFSAERLKGVDSTLKIQPAKLEDSAVYLCASSLGVTEAFFGQGTRLTVV.

The chain employs TRBV13 and TRBJ2-1, with 8 bases matching TRBD1. Germline lookup yields CDR1 PRHDT and CDR2 FYEKMQ (reference sequence). Trimming took 1 base from V and 2 from J; bases not matched to a gene: 7. The CDR3 contains 17 residues. The CDR3 sequence is CASSLADRGSPYNEQFF. CDR3 coding DNA: TGTGCCAGCAGCTTAGCCGACAGGGGCTCACCCTACAATGAGCAGTTCTTC.

V is TRBV27 and J is TRBJ1-2; TRBD1 matches at 8 bases. The germline CDR1 and CDR2 sequences are MNHEY and SMNVEV (reference sequence). J gave up 4 bases and V 6 bases, and 7 bases lay outside the gene matches. CDR3 length: 14 residues. CDR3 sequence: CASSPEGTGYGYTF. DNA of the CDR3: TGTGCCAGCAGCCCCGAAGGGACAGGCTATGGCTACACCTTC.

This rearrangement joins TRBV4-2 to TRBJ2-7; D gene ambiguous. Trimming removed 3 bases at V and 2 bases at J, with 20 bases between. CDR1 and CDR2 from the germline V gene are LGHNA and YNFKEQ. This CDR3 is built from 17 residues. CDR3 residues: CASSHQVGSPGPYEQYF. CDR3 in DNA: TGTGCCAGCAGCCATCAGGTGGGGTCGCCAGGACCCTACGAGCAGTACTTC.

The chain joins TRBV7-6 to TRBJ1-1; D is unclear. The germline V and J ends were trimmed by 3 bases and 1 base, with 9 bases remaining between them. The CDR3 is made up of 14 amino acids. Germline V lookup: CDR1 SGHVS, CDR2 FNYEAQ. The DNA of the CDR3 is TGTGCCAGCAGCTTGGATAGTGGGAACACTGAAGCTTTCTTT. Protein: CASSLDSGNTEAFF. Full variable domain (remainder filled in from reference TRBV7-6 and TRBJ1-1): GAGVSQSPRYKVTKRGQDVALRCDPISGHVSLYWYRQALGQGPEFLTYFNYEAQQDKSGLPNDRFSAERPEGSISTLTIQRTEQRDSAMYRCASSLDSGNTEAFFGQGTRLTVV.

V usage is TRBV7-9 and J usage is TRBJ2-5, with TRBD2 as a possible D gene (5 bases). The CDR3 contains 15 residues. V shed 1 base and J shed 2 bases, with 11 bases lying between them. The germline V gene has CDR1 SEHNR and CDR2 FQNEAQ (reference sequence). The CDR3 DNA reads as TGTGCCAGCAGCTTAGTACCAGCGGTTCAAGAGACCCAGTACTTC. Amino acids: CASSLVPAVQETQYF.

The chain links TRBV15 to TRBJ2-1, with D perhaps matching TRBD1 (5 bases). V was trimmed by 8 bases and J by 4 bases, leaving 15 bases between them. This CDR3 region has 14 residues. CDR1 is LNHNV and CDR2 is YYDKDF in the germline V gene (reference sequence). The CDR3 sequence: CATADRDQYNEQFF. CDR3 bases: TGTGCCACCGCCGACAGAGATCAATACAATGAGCAGTTCTTC. The variable domain in full, completed from reference TRBV15 and TRBJ2-1, reads DAMVIQNPRYQVTQFGKPVTLSCSQTLNHNVMYWYQQKSSQAPKLLFHYYDKDFNNEADTPDNFQSRRPNTSFCFLDIRSPGLGDTAMYLCATADRDQYNEQFFGPGTRLTVL.

V and J are TRBV7-8 and TRBJ1-1; TRBD1 agrees at 7 bases. Germline CDR1 and CDR2: SGHVS and FQNEAQ. The length of the CDR3 is 13 residues. J gave up 5 bases and V 4 bases, and 4 bases lay outside the gene matches. CDR3 residues: CASSSGGRTEAFF. For the CDR3, the DNA is TGTGCCAGCAGCTCAGGGGGAAGGACTGAAGCTTTCTTT.

CDR3 sequence reads: CASSRDRVTPYDTQYF. CDR3 nucleotides: TGTGCCAGCAGCCGGGACAGGGTAACACCTTACGATACGCAGTATTTT. The chain links TRBV7-9 to TRBJ2-3; TRBD1 agrees at 9 bases. After removal of 5 bases from V and 6 bases from J, the junction contained 12 bases not matched to a gene. The CDR3 loop spans 16 amino acids. CDR1 SEHNR and CDR2 FQNEAQ come from the germline V gene (reference sequence).

This chain joins TRBV6-5 and TRBJ2-2; D is possibly TRBD1 (7 bases). Germline lookup yields CDR1 MNHEY and CDR2 SVGAGI. Trimming took off 5 bases at V and 6 bases at J, with 16 bases between the two ends. The CDR3 runs to 15 residues. CDR3 sequence reads: CASSRLGGEAGELFF. In DNA form, the CDR3 reads TGTGCCAGCAGTCGACTAGGGGGCGAAGCCGGGGAGCTGTTTTTT.

The chain recombines TRBV9 with TRBJ2-5; D is tentatively TRBD1 or TRBD2 (6 bases each). V was clipped by 0 bases and J by 1 base, with 13 bases between them. The CDR3 is made up of 16 amino acids. Germline V gene lookup returns CDR1 SGDLS and CDR2 YYNGEE. As DNA, the CDR3 is TGTGCCAGCAGCGTAGCGGTGTCGGGGGCCCAAGAGACCCAGTACTTC. Its translation: CASSVAVSGAQETQYF.

The chain couples TRBV13 to TRBJ1-3; tentative D call: TRBD1 (6 bases). Germline CDR1 PRHDT, CDR2 FYEKMQ (reference sequence). Trimming removed 0 bases at V and 2 bases at J, with 8 bases between. The CDR3 has 15 amino acids. CDR3 region: CASSLGGGTGNTIYF. The CDR3 coding sequence is TGTGCCAGCAGCTTAGGGGGGGGCACTGGAAACACCATATATTTT.

This clone was recorded a few times. The rearrangement links TRBV19 to TRBJ1-2, with 9 bases aligning to TRBD1. Germline CDR1 and CDR2: LNHDA and SQIVND (reference sequence). The trim removed 7 bases at V and 7 bases at J, leaving 4 bases unmatched. CDR3 length: 12 amino acids. The CDR3 coding sequence is TGTGCCAGTACCACAGGGGGCCTTGGCTACACCTTC. It specifies CASTTGGLGYTF.

This clone was seen only once. For the CDR3, the DNA is TGCGCCAGCAGCTTGGCCGGGGGGCTGGGAGATACGCAGTATTTT. It specifies CASSLAGGLGDTQYF. The V and J genes are TRBV5-1 and TRBJ2-3; weak D call: TRBD2 (7 bases). Germline V CDR1 and CDR2: SGHRS, YFSETQ. This CDR3 region has 15 residues. With 0 bases removed from V and 5 bases from J, the gap between germline ends came to 13 bases.